The source of this TCR beta chain is a study of CD8+ T cells in alopecia areata. Findings of the study overall: As there was one nonresponder, how baseline CD8+ expansion relates to response remains uncertain. Lesional scalp exceeded normal scalp in clonality, especially in alopecia totalis/universalis. Clonality in the scalp and expanded CD8+ clones ranked among the top 100 were significantly decreased by tofacitinib.

About this clone itself: Its target is not known.

cDNA prepared by RNA extraction and subsequent reverse transcription served as the template for sequencing. The method was immunoSEQ multiplex PCR; TCRdb's version includes in-frame clones alone and lacks a portion of them. This sample has fewer than 250,000 clones; less than 50% occur once, and the top ten carry 2.6%. Treatment noted: oral pan-JAK inhibitor, 5-10 mg twice daily. The authors sorted CD4+ and CD8+ T cells from PBMCs. The CDR3 sequence is 12 residues long. Germline V gene sequence: CDR1 SEHNR, CDR2 FQNEAQ (reference sequence). Trimming removed 8 bases at V and 6 bases at J, with 12 bases between.

The V gene is TRBV7-9, the J gene TRBJ2-3, with a possible D match to TRBD2 (5 bases). The TCR originated in a human donor with alopecia areata. Here the sequenced sample was CD4+ T cells sorted from blood, taken at approximately week 39, from a patient treated with tofacitinib. Here the CDR3 DNA reads TGTGCCAGCGCCCCCTTAGCGGATACGCAGTATTTT. Its translation is CASAPLADTQYF.